The 14 T cell receptor beta chains reported below all come from one sample, sequenced in a study of control samples from healthy donors and cancer patients. Using immunoSEQ multiplex PCR, the repertoire was profiled, and TCRdb retains in-frame clones only, with some absent. The repertoire has about 84,000 clones, 65% to 90% of them found once; the top ten carry roughly 11%. Sequences were obtained from PBMCs. These TCRs come from a man aged 60-69 years with head and neck cancer.

The rearrangement links TRBV3-1 (or the pseudogene TRBV3-2) to TRBJ1-1; no firm D call. The germline V gene encodes CDR1 LGHDT and CDR2 YNNKEL (reference sequence). Trimming pared 6 bases from V and 8 bases from J, leaving 13 bases between. This CDR3 has 12 residues. The CDR3 sequence is CASSTSSGEAFF. In nucleotides, the CDR3 is TGTGCCAGCAGTACGAGTTCTGGGGAAGCTTTCTTT.

This clone has just a few counts. The rearrangement links TRBV4-1 to TRBJ1-5; D is unclear. V was clipped by 8 bases and J by 0 bases, with 20 bases between them. In germline, CDR1 is MGHRA, CDR2 YSYEKL. This CDR3 contains 17 residues. The CDR3 coding sequence is TGCGCCAGCGCCCGGATAGGTTTGATAGGTAGCAATCAGCCCCAGCATTTT. It specifies CASARIGLIGSNQPQHF.

This clone came up a few times. The rearrangement links TRBV2 to TRBJ1-1; D remains ambiguous. V lost 2 bases and J 1 base, leaving 8 bases between the germline ends. The CDR3 covers 14 residues. CDR1 is SNHLY, CDR2 FYNNEI, per germline. The CDR3 coding sequence is TGTGCCAGCAGTGAATTGGGCACGAACACTGAAGCTTTCTTT. Its protein is CASSELGTNTEAFF. Full variable domain (remainder filled in from reference TRBV2 and TRBJ1-1): EPEVTQTPSHQVTQMGQEVILRCVPISNHLYFYWYRQILGQKVEFLVSFYNNEISEKSEIFDDQFSVERPDGSNFTLKIRSTKLEDSAMYFCASSELGTNTEAFFGQGTRLTVV.

This clone was seen only once. The chain combines TRBV12-5 with TRBJ2-1; 11 positions agree with TRBD1. This CDR3 spans 17 amino acids. V trimming: 2 bases; J trimming: 6 bases; junction bases outside the gene matches: 9. CDR1 LGHNT and CDR2 FRNRAP come from the germline V gene. CDR3 sequence reads: CASGLRMWDRGFNEQFF. The CDR3 coding sequence is TGTGCTAGTGGTTTGCGCATGTGGGACAGGGGGTTCAATGAGCAGTTCTTC. The variable domain in full, with the rest retrieved from reference TRBV12-5 and TRBJ2-1, is DARVTQTPRHKVTEMGQEVTMRCQPILGHNTVFWYRQTMMQGLELLAYFRNRAPLDDSGMPKDRFSAEMPDATLATLKIQPSEPRDSAVYFCASGLRMWDRGFNEQFFGPGTRLTVL.

The J gene is TRBJ2-7, the V gene TRBV18, with D hard to call. The ends were cut back, 3 bases at V and 0 bases at J, with 6 bases in the middle. CDR3 length: 13 residues. Germline V gene lookup returns CDR1 KGHSH and CDR2 LQKENI. CDR3 region: CASSPVDSYEQYF. In DNA, the CDR3 is TGTGCCAGCTCACCGGTAGACTCCTACGAGCAGTACTTC. The full variable domain, with the rest looked up from reference TRBV18 and TRBJ2-7, is NAGVMQNPRHLVRRRGQEARLRCSPMKGHSHVYWYRQLPEEGLKFMVYLQKENIIDESGMPKERFSAEFPKEGPSILRIQQVVRGDSAAYFCASSPVDSYEQYFGPGTRLTVT.

In this sample, this clone turned up a few times. Other nucleotide sequences in the sample specify the same CDR3. J is TRBJ2-6 and V is TRBV7-8; D remains ambiguous. This CDR3 comprises 16 residues. V was clipped by 5 bases and J by 0 bases, with 11 bases between them. Germline V gene data show CDR1 as SGHVS and CDR2 as FQNEAQ. CDR3 region: CASSHRRISGANVLTF. CDR3 DNA: TGTGCCAGCAGCCACCGGCGGATCTCTGGGGCCAACGTCCTGACTTTC.

The DNA of the CDR3 is TGTGCCAGCAGTGACCCCCGAGTCTACGAGCAGTACTTC. Translation gives CASSDPRVYEQYF. The chain employs TRBV6-1 and TRBJ2-7; no definite D call. Germline CDR1 MNHNS, CDR2 SASEGT. The CDR3 runs to 13 residues. The V and J ends lost 3 bases and 3 bases respectively, with 9 bases between them.

As DNA, the CDR3 is TGTGCCAGTCAGCCGGACAGGGGGCAAGGCTACACCTTC. Protein: CASQPDRGQGYTF. The chain joins TRBV19 to TRBJ1-2; 11 nucleotides agree with TRBD1. V trimming: 8 bases; J trimming: 8 bases; junction bases outside the gene matches: 7. Germline CDR1 reads LNHDA; CDR2 reads SQIVND (reference sequence). The CDR3 spans 13 residues.

V usage is TRBV30 and J usage is TRBJ2-4; D might be TRBD2 (6 bases). The CDR3 spans 14 residues. Germline CDR1 GTSNPN, CDR2 SVGIG (reference sequence). Trimming removed 5 bases from V and 1 base from J, with 12 bases in between. CDR3 DNA: TGTGCCTGGTCGGCCGGGAGTGCCAAAAACATTCAGTACTTC. Its translation: CAWSAGSAKNIQYF. Combining the CDR3 with reference TRBV30 and TRBJ2-4 gives the whole variable domain SQTIHQWPATLVQPVGSPLSLECTVEGTSNPNLYWYRQAAGRGLQLLFYSVGIGQISSEVPQNLSASRPQDRQFILSSKKLLLSDSGFYLCAWSAGSAKNIQYFGAGTRLSVL.

This clone was recorded once. The rearrangement uses TRBV29-1 and TRBJ2-1; 16 bases are a match to TRBD2. The CDR3 consists of 14 residues. Germline CDR1 SQVTM, CDR2 ANQGSEA. The CDR3 is CRVSGTSGRDEQFF. The DNA for the CDR3 is TGCAGGGTCTCCGGGACTAGCGGGAGGGATGAGCAGTTCTTC.

This rearrangement joins TRBV4-1 to TRBJ2-1; 7 bases align to TRBD2. J lost 6 bases, V lost 2 bases, and 7 bases had no gene match. This CDR3 has 15 residues. Germline CDR1 and CDR2: MGHRA and YSYEKL. The CDR3: CASSQPRDYSNEQFF. Here the CDR3 DNA reads TGCGCCAGCAGCCAACCCCGGGACTACTCCAATGAGCAGTTCTTC.

The chain carries TRBV3-1 (or the pseudogene TRBV3-2) and TRBJ2-1, with D possibly being TRBD1 (5 bases). Looked up from germline, CDR1 is LGHDT and CDR2 is YNNKEL (reference sequence). V lost 3 bases, J lost 3 bases, and 18 bases lay in between. CDR3 length equals 17 residues. The CDR3: CASSHMQGLGLYNEQFF. DNA of the CDR3: TGTGCCAGCAGCCATATGCAGGGCCTAGGCCTCTACAATGAGCAGTTCTTC.

The chain employs TRBV19 and TRBJ1-5; TRBD1 matches 7 bases. Trimming at V came to 3 bases and at J to 8 bases, leaving 19 bases not matched to a gene. The CDR3 totals 18 residues. Germline V gives CDR1 LNHDA, CDR2 SQIVND (reference sequence). CDR3 sequence (DNA): TGTGCCAGTAGTATTATTTGGGGGGGACAGCCTTTTGGGAAGCCCCAGCATTTT. It is translated as CASSIIWGGQPFGKPQHF.

This clone was seen only once. The J gene is TRBJ2-5, the V gene TRBV3-1 (or the pseudogene TRBV3-2); D may be TRBD2 (6 bases). Germline V gene sequence: CDR1 LGHDT, CDR2 YNNKEL (reference sequence). The CDR3 extends over 15 amino acids. The germline V and J ends were trimmed by 4 bases and 2 bases, with 14 bases remaining between them. The CDR3 reads CASSLASEGQETQYF. DNA for the CDR3: TGTGCCAGCAGCCTGGCCTCGGAGGGACAAGAGACCCAGTACTTC.